This is a list of T cell receptor beta chains from one sample in a study of cytomegalovirus exposure and HLA in healthy donors. Data came from immunoSEQ multiplex PCR; TCRdb stores just in-frame clones and leaves some out. The table has fewer than 90,000 clones, 65% to 70% seen once. Sequenced: PBMCs. These receptors were taken from a man aged 35 to 55 in good health and CMV-seropositive. Both conserved end residues are part of each CDR3.

v_call	j_call	cdr3_aa
TRBV5-1	TRBJ2-5	CASSLGGGFQETQYF
TRBV6-6	TRBJ2-7	CASSDRTRSYEQYF
TRBV5-1	TRBJ2-5	CASSLEGPKRGETQYF
TRBV19	TRBJ1-1	CASSIVDTSEAFF
TRBV2	TRBJ2-5	CASRTAADQETQYF
TRBV18	TRBJ2-7	CASSSTERGLISYEQYF
TRBV29-1	TRBJ2-1	CSVAGTGVLEQFF
TRBV12-1	TRBJ1-1	CASSFEGGGPEAFF
TRBV15	TRBJ1-4	CATSPQDKGFEKLFF
TRBV29-1	TRBJ1-1	CSVTGTGYSEAFF
TRBV7-8	TRBJ1-4	CASSLAARGNEKLFF
TRBV6-1	TRBJ2-4	CASSERLGQGLLLAKNIQYF
TRBV27	TRBJ1-3	CASSSVDSGNTIYF
TRBV5-6	TRBJ1-4	CASSLAGGTVGEKLFF
TRBV5-4	TRBJ2-2	CASSFGGGPDGELFF
TRBV15	TRBJ2-1	CATTRDRGGYEQFF
TRBV28	TRBJ1-1	CASSLMRASISRGAFF
TRBV7-2	TRBJ2-5	CASSSRAGVEETQYF
TRBV7-9	TRBJ1-1	CASSHPTASLLMNTEAFF
TRBV30	TRBJ1-4	CAWQQGAWEKLFF
TRBV7-4	TRBJ1-1	CASSLASDRTTEAFF
TRBV30	TRBJ1-6	CAWMGDGGDNSPLHF
TRBV7-6	TRBJ2-5	CASSEHQGVQETQYF
TRBV5-1	TRBJ2-7	CASRPDRDEQYF
TRBV29-1	TRBJ2-7	CSVEGQGYEQYF
TRBV7-6	TRBJ1-3	CASSAGRGVGSGNTIYF
TRBV19	TRBJ2-3	CASSTPRGSGRNTDTQYF
TRBV19	TRBJ1-1	CASSDRQGSRTARRDSATEAFF
TRBV7-3	TRBJ1-1	CASSLSVNTEAFF
TRBV2	TRBJ2-7	CASGGTFSYEQYF
TRBV7-9	TRBJ1-2	CASSLAGAVNGYTF
TRBV30	TRBJ1-5	CAWSLTGGRSNQPQHF
TRBV11-2	TRBJ1-1	CASSLEPGQNTEAFF
TRBV29-1	TRBJ2-1	CSVRTSVSEQFF
TRBV28	TRBJ2-3	CASSSTNTDTQYF
TRBV7-2	TRBJ2-2	CASSLEPTGELFF
TRBV6-5	TRBJ2-7	CASSYSSSSHLYEQYF
TRBV18	TRBJ2-6	CASSPGQASGANVLTF
TRBV10-2	TRBJ2-7	CASRPGLQLEQYF
TRBV27	TRBJ1-2	CASSPRTGYYGYTF
TRBV5-1	TRBJ2-2	CASSLGQGGTGELFF
TRBV7-8	TRBJ1-5	CASSLQGLSQPQHF
TRBV5-1	TRBJ2-5	CASSSTGAGETQYF
TRBV6-6	TRBJ2-7	CASRRQNEQYF
TRBV5-1	TRBJ1-1	CASSFSRSTNTEAFF
TRBV28	TRBJ1-1	CASAGGALNTEAFF
TRBV5-1	TRBJ1-4	CASSSGTGWEKLFF
TRBV7-2	TRBJ1-1	CASSPQGSRTEAFF
TRBV27	TRBJ1-5	CASSLGGGQGFHQPQHF
TRBV6-1	TRBJ1-1	CASSAGTGGTEAFF
TRBV7-9	TRBJ2-1	CASSTPTPLDREQFF
TRBV9	TRBJ1-3	CASSPQSSSGNTIYF
TRBV11-2	TRBJ1-4	CASSRRALATNEKLFF
TRBV15	TRBJ1-1	CAAEGAGTEAFF